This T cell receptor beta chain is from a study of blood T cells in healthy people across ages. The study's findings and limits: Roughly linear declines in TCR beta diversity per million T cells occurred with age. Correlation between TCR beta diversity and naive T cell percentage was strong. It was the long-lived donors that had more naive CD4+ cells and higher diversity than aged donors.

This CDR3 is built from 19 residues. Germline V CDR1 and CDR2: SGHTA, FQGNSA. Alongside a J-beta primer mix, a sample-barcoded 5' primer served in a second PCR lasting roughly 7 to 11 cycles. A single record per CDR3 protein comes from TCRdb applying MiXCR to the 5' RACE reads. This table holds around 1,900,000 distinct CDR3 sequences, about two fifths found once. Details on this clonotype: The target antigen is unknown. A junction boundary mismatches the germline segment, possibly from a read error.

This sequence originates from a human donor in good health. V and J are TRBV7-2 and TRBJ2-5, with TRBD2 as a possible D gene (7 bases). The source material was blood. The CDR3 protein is CASSLFPRGRFGGEEAQYF. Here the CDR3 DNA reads TGTGCCAGCAGCCTATTCCCGCGGGGGCGATTTGGGGGGGAAGAGGCCCAGTACTTC.